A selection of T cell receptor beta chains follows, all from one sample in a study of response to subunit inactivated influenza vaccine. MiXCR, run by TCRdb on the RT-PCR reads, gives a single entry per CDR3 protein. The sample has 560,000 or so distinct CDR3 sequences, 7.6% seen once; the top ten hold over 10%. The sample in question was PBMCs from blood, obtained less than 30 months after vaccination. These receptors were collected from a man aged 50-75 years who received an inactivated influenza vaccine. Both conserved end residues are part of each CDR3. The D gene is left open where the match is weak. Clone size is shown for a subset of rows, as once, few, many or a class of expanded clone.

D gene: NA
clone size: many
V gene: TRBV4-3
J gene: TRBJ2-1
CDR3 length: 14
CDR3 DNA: TGCGCCAGCAGCCAGAGTGACAGACACAATGAGCAGTTCTTC
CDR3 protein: CASSQSDRHNEQFF

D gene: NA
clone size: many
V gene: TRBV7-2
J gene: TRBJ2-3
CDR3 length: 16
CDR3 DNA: TGTGCCAGCAGCTTAGCGCTTGTTGTTCGCACAGATACGCAGTATTTT
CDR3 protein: CASSLALVVRTDTQYF

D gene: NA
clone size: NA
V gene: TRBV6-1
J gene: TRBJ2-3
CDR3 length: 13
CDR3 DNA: TGTGCCAGCAGTGAAGTGGGAACAGATACGCAGTATTTT
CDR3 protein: CASSEVGTDTQYF

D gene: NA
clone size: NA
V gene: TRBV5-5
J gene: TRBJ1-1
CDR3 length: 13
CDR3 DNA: TGTGCCAGCAGCTTTCGGTTTCTCACTGAAGCTTTCTTT
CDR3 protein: CASSFRFLTEAFF

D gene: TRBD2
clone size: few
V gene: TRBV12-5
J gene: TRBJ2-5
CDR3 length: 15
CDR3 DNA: TGTGCTAGTGGTCACGGGACTAGCAGCCAAGAGACCCAGTACTTC
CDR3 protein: CASGHGTSSQETQYF

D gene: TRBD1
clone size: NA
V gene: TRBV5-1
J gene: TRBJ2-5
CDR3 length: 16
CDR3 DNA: TGCGCCAGCAGCTTGGCCGGGACAGGGGGCGAAGAGACCCAGTACTTC
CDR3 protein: CASSLAGTGGEETQYF

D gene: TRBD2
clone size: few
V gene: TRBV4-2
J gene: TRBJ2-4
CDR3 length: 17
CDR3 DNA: TGTGCCAGCAGCCAAGATTTTCTAGCGGGGGGCGGAAACATTCAGTACTTC
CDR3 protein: CASSQDFLAGGGNIQYF

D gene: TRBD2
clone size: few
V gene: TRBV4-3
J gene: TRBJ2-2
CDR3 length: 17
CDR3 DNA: TGCGCCAGCAGCGCACTAGCGGGAGAAGTTTACGCCGGGGAGCTGTTTTTT
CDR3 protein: CASSALAGEVYAGELFF

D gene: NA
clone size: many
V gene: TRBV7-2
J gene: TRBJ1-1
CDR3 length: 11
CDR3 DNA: TGTGCCAGCAGCCTGACGGCTATGGCTTTCTTT
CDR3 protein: CASSLTAMAFF

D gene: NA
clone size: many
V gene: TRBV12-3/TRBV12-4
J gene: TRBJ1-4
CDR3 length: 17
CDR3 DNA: TGTGCCAGCAGGCCTCTTACAGGAGGAGGAACTAATGAAAAACTGTTTTTT
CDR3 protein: CASRPLTGGGTNEKLFF

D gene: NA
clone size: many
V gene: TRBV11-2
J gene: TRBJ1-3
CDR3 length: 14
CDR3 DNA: TGTGCCAGCAGCTTAGGGACAGCACGAAACACCATATATTTT
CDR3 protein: CASSLGTARNTIYF

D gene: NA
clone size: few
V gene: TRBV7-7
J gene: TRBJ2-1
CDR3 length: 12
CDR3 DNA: TGTGCCAGCAGCTTACACGGCAATGAGCAGTTCTTC
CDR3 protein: CASSLHGNEQFF

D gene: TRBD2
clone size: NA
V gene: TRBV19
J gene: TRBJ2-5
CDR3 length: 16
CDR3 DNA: TGTGCCAGTAGTAAGGCTCGGGACTACCCACAAGAGACCCAGTACTTC
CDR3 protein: CASSKARDYPQETQYF

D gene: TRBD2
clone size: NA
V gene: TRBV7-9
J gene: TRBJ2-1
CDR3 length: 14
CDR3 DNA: TGTGCCAGCACCTTAGCGGGAGGTGACAATGAGCAGTTCTTC
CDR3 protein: CASTLAGGDNEQFF

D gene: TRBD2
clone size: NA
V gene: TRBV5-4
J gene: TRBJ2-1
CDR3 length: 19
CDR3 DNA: TGTGCCAGCAGCTTTAGGGGACTAGCGGGAGGGATGAAGTACAATGAGCAGTTCTTC
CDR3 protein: CASSFRGLAGGMKYNEQFF

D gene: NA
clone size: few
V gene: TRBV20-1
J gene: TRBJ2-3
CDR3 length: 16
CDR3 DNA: TGCAGGGCTTTCGGCCCGGGAGCCCTTAGCACAGATACGCAGTATTTT
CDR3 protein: CRAFGPGALSTDTQYF